Each of the 29 T cell receptor beta chains below was sequenced from the same sample in a study of cytomegalovirus exposure and HLA in healthy donors. TCRdb keeps only in-frame clones here, not all; method: immunoSEQ multiplex PCR. This table holds 150,000 to 200,000 clones, approximately 80% found once. The sample taken for sequencing was PBMCs. The receptors originated from a man aged 18 to 29 in good health and CMV-seropositive.

The chain joins TRBV21-1 to TRBJ1-2; the table calls TRBD1, which could not be checked here. TRBV21-1 is noted as a pseudogene. This CDR3 is built from 14 residues. In nucleotides, the CDR3 is TGTGCCAGCAGGGGACAGAAAAGAATGGGCGGCTACACCTTC. It codes for CASRGQKRMGGYTF.

The CDR3 region has the DNA TGTGCCAGCAACCATCCTCGACAGGGTTACATTCAGTACTTC. The encoded protein is CASNHPRQGYIQYF. The V gene is TRBV2, the J gene TRBJ2-4; 7 bases agree with TRBD1. CDR1 is SNHLY, CDR2 FYNNEI, per germline. The CDR3 contains 14 residues. The V gene end was trimmed by 7 bases and the J gene end by 8 bases; junction bases not matched to a gene: 11.

The CDR3 loop reads CASSYSQQSYEQYF. The DNA for the CDR3 is TGTGCCAGCAGTTACTCACAGCAAAGCTACGAGCAGTACTTC. This chain links TRBV6-6 with TRBJ2-7; D is ambiguous. The V end was cut by 0 bases, the J end by 3 bases, with 9 bases between. CDR1 and CDR2 (germline): MNHNY, SVGAGI (reference sequence). The CDR3 length is 14 residues.

This sequence joins TRBV21-1 and TRBJ2-5; the D call of TRBD2 is as the table states it, not checked on the DNA. TRBV21-1 is tagged as a pseudogene. This CDR3 region has 12 residues. The CDR3 sequence is CASSPVLETQYF. Here the CDR3 DNA reads TGTGCCAGCAGCCCGGTGCTAGAGACCCAGTACTTC.

The chain employs TRBV6-1 and TRBJ2-5, with 7 positions matching TRBD2. V lost 8 bases to trimming and J lost 0 bases; unmatched junction nucleotides: 9. CDR1 MNHNS and CDR2 SASEGT come from the germline V gene. This CDR3 comprises 15 residues. The CDR3 loop reads CASPKGAGDQETQYF. In nucleotides, the CDR3 is TGTGCCAGCCCGAAAGGGGCGGGGGACCAAGAGACCCAGTACTTC.

The chain links TRBV27 to TRBJ2-7; a possible D gene is TRBD1 (6 bases). CDR1 is MNHEY, CDR2 SMNVEV, per germline (reference sequence). Trimming took off 2 bases at V and 0 bases at J, with 11 bases between the two ends. The CDR3 runs 15 residues. DNA for the CDR3: TGTGCCAGCAGTTTAAAGGGGGATCGCTCCTACGAGCAGTACTTC. The encoded protein is CASSLKGDRSYEQYF.

The DNA of the CDR3 is TGTGCCAGCAGCTACTCGGGGAGCTCCTACGAGCAGTACTTC. Translated: CASSYSGSSYEQYF. The chain recombines TRBV5-6 with TRBJ2-7; possible D gene TRBD2, 5 bases. The V and J ends lost 3 bases and 0 bases respectively, with 10 bases between them. The CDR3 length is 14 residues. Germline assignment: CDR1 SGHDT and CDR2 YYEEEE. The complete variable domain, with remaining parts taken from reference TRBV5-6 and TRBJ2-7, reads DAGVTQSPTHLIKTRGQQVTLRCSPKSGHDTVSWYQQALGQGPQFIFQYYEEEERQRGNFPDRFSGHQFPNYSSELNVNALLLGDSALYLCASSYSGSSYEQYFGPGTRLTVT.

This clone was detected once. In DNA form, the CDR3 reads TGCGCCAGCAGCTTAGGACTTACCAACTCCTACGAGCAGTACTTC. It is translated as CASSLGLTNSYEQYF. The genes are TRBV5-1 and TRBJ2-7, with D maybe TRBD2 (5 bases). The V end was cut by 2 bases, the J end by 0 bases, with 12 bases between. From germline, CDR1 is SGHRS and CDR2 YFSETQ. The CDR3 contains 15 residues.

The chain employs TRBV6-5 and TRBJ1-2; 8 nucleotides agree with TRBD1. CDR3 length equals 13 residues. V shed 6 bases and J 5 bases; nucleotides not matched to a gene: 5. In germline, CDR1 is MNHEY, CDR2 SVGAGI. This CDR3 is CASRPGGGYGYTF. In nucleotides, the CDR3 is TGTGCCAGCAGGCCAGGGGGCGGTTATGGCTACACCTTC.

CDR3 DNA: TGTGCCACCAGCTCGGGACTAGCGGGTAACAATGAGCAGTTCTTC. Protein: CATSSGLAGNNEQFF. V usage is TRBV15 and J usage is TRBJ2-1; 12 bases are a match to TRBD2. Germline CDR1 LNHNV, CDR2 YYDKDF (reference sequence). With V trimmed by 5 bases and J by 5 bases, 4 bases remained unmatched. This CDR3 contains 15 residues.

The rearrangement uses TRBV28 and TRBJ2-7; 8 bases are shared with TRBD1. Trimming removed 6 bases from V and 1 base from J; junction bases left unmatched: 2. CDR3 length: 13 amino acids. Germline V lookup: CDR1 MDHEN, CDR2 SYDVKM. DNA of the CDR3: TGTGCCAGCAGGCGACAGGGGTCCTACGAGCAGTACTTC. It yields the protein CASRRQGSYEQYF.

The genes are TRBV7-8 and TRBJ2-7; D gene unclear. CDR3 length: 11 amino acids. Germline CDR1 and CDR2: SGHVS and FQNEAQ. The V end was cut by 5 bases, the J end by 3 bases, with 5 bases between. CDR3 sequence reads: CASSPNYEQYF. Written as DNA, the CDR3 is TGTGCCAGCAGCCCTAACTACGAGCAGTACTTC.

The gene calls are TRBV7-3 and TRBJ2-5; 7 nucleotides line up with TRBD1. CDR3 length: 14 residues. Germline CDR1 and CDR2: SGHTA and FQGTGA. With V trimmed by 1 base and J by 9 bases, 8 bases remained unmatched. CDR3 region: CASSLNAAGGAQYF. The CDR3 coding sequence is TGTGCCAGCAGCTTAAATGCCGCAGGGGGAGCCCAGTACTTC.

V gene TRBV7-9 combines with J gene TRBJ2-1; 9 positions agree with TRBD1. The germline CDR1 and CDR2 sequences are SEHNR and FQNEAQ (reference sequence). The V segment lost 5 bases and the J segment 3 bases; nucleotides outside the gene matches: 5. The CDR3 loop spans 15 amino acids. CDR3 amino acids: CASSIGQGYYNEQFF. CDR3 DNA: TGTGCCAGCAGCATAGGACAGGGGTACTACAATGAGCAGTTCTTC.

This sequence joins TRBV13 and TRBJ2-1; D unresolved. The length of the CDR3 is 12 residues. The V gene lost 5 bases and the J gene lost 10 bases, with 12 bases spanning the gap. Per germline, CDR1 PRHDT and CDR2 FYEKMQ (reference sequence). The CDR3 protein is CASSQANAEQFF. CDR3 nucleotide sequence: TGTGCCAGCAGCCAAGCTAATGCCGAGCAGTTCTTC.

The V gene is TRBV27, the J gene TRBJ1-5; 8 positions match TRBD1. The CDR3 runs to 15 residues. With 5 bases clipped from V and 5 bases from J, the junction kept 8 bases outside the gene matches. The germline CDR1 and CDR2 sequences are MNHEY and SMNVEV (reference sequence). CDR3 sequence (DNA): TGTGCCAGCAGTCAAGGACAGGGCAGCTATCAGCCCCAGCATTTT. Translated, it gives CASSQGQGSYQPQHF.

V is TRBV20-1 and J is TRBJ1-1, with unresolved D. The V gene lost 1 base and the J gene lost 6 bases, with 6 bases spanning the gap. CDR1 and CDR2 (germline): DFQATT, SNEGSKA (reference sequence). This CDR3 contains 11 residues. This chain's CDR3 is CSARAEAEAFF. In nucleotides, the CDR3 is TGCAGTGCTAGAGCGGAGGCTGAAGCTTTCTTT.

This clone occurred once. This CDR3 reads CASSLAGQSEAFF. CDR3 sequence (DNA): TGCGCCAGCAGCTTGGCCGGACAATCCGAAGCTTTCTTT. The rearrangement links TRBV5-1 to TRBJ1-1, with a possible D match to TRBD1 (5 bases). Trimming left V 0 bases short and J 8 bases short, with 11 bases between. From germline, CDR1 is SGHRS and CDR2 YFSETQ. There are 13 residues in the CDR3.

This rearrangement joins TRBV27 to TRBJ2-7; 14 bases line up with TRBD2. Germline V gives CDR1 MNHEY, CDR2 SMNVEV (reference sequence). With 5 bases clipped from V and 5 bases from J, the junction kept 8 bases outside the gene matches. The CDR3 runs to 16 residues. This CDR3 is CASSPRLAGGLNEQYF. The CDR3 DNA reads as TGTGCCAGCAGTCCCCGACTAGCGGGAGGGCTTAACGAGCAGTACTTC.

In this sample, this clone turned up once. This sequence joins TRBV6-1 and TRBJ1-2; the D is unclear. CDR1 is MNHNS, CDR2 SASEGT, per germline. The CDR3 spans 15 residues. The V gene lost 1 base and the J gene lost 3 bases, with 12 bases spanning the gap. The CDR3 DNA follows: TGTGCCAGCAGTGAAGTACAGTTACAATACTATGGCTACACCTTC. Its protein product is CASSEVQLQYYGYTF.

The chain is built from TRBV29-1 and TRBJ2-3; tentative D call: TRBD2 (5 bases). The CDR3 is 13 residues long. V lost 3 bases and J 6 bases, leaving 13 bases between the germline ends. CDR1 SQVTM and CDR2 ANQGSEA come from the germline V gene. The CDR3 DNA reads TGCAGCGTTGATGTCCTAGCCGGGGATACGCAGTATTTT. Protein product: CSVDVLAGDTQYF.

For the CDR3, the DNA is TGCGCCAGCAGCCAAGGAGGGGGATCCCGGGGTCCAAGCCAGCCCCAGCATTTT. This codes for CASSQGGGSRGPSQPQHF. The rearrangement uses TRBV4-3 and TRBJ1-5; maybe TRBD1 (6 bases). Germline CDR1 is LGHNA and CDR2 is YSLEER. Trimming removed 1 base from V and 7 bases from J, with 23 bases in between. The CDR3 contains 18 residues.

The chain combines TRBV6-5 with TRBJ2-7; D is unclear. Trimming removed 8 bases from V and 2 bases from J, with 13 bases in between. Germline CDR1 MNHEY, CDR2 SVGAGI. The CDR3 totals 13 residues. CDR3 in DNA: TGTGCCAGCTATAAGCGCAGCCCCTACGAGCAGTACTTC. Translation gives CASYKRSPYEQYF.

The chain uses TRBV25-1 and TRBJ2-3, with TRBD1 matching 7 bases. CDR3 size: 13 residues. CDR1 is MGHDK and CDR2 is SYGVNS in the germline V gene. The trim removed 6 bases at V and 5 bases at J, leaving 5 bases unmatched. This chain's CDR3 is CASRTGALDTQYF. DNA of the CDR3: TGTGCCAGCAGAACAGGGGCGTTAGATACGCAGTATTTT.

This clone was seen just once. J is TRBJ1-2 and V is TRBV7-9, with 9 nucleotides matching TRBD1. The CDR3 totals 17 residues. The J segment lost 9 bases and the V segment lost 1 base, leaving 15 bases of the junction unmatched. In germline, CDR1 is SEHNR, CDR2 FQNEAQ (reference sequence). Here the CDR3 DNA reads TGTGCCAGCAGCTTAGGTGGACAGGGGCCCCTCGGAGGAAGCTACACCTTC. Protein product: CASSLGGQGPLGGSYTF.

The chain combines TRBV27 with TRBJ2-1, with TRBD2 identical over 12 bases. Germline V lookup: CDR1 MNHEY, CDR2 SMNVEV (reference sequence). The CDR3 is made up of 15 amino acids. Losses at the gene ends were 5 bases for V and 10 bases for J; bases not matched to a gene: 9. The CDR3 protein is CASSPRLAGEWEQFF. The CDR3 DNA follows: TGTGCCAGCAGTCCCAGACTAGCGGGAGAATGGGAGCAGTTCTTC.

The chain recombines TRBV5-6 with TRBJ1-5, with D maybe TRBD1 (6 bases). Trimming pared 4 bases from V and 0 bases from J, leaving 20 bases between. The CDR3 sequence is 18 residues long. Germline loops: CDR1 SGHDT, CDR2 YYEEEE. Here the CDR3 DNA reads TGTGCCAGCAGCCCGGGGGGCGCGGGGGCATATAGCAATCAGCCCCAGCATTTT. It translates to CASSPGGAGAYSNQPQHF.

The gene calls are TRBV5-6 and TRBJ1-1, with D unresolved. This CDR3 is built from 13 residues. Between the trimmed V and J ends, which lost 4 bases and 0 bases, there was a span of 7 bases. Germline CDR1 and CDR2: SGHDT and YYEEEE. This CDR3 is CASSAQLNTEAFF. DNA of the CDR3: TGTGCCAGCAGCGCACAGTTGAACACTGAAGCTTTCTTT.

Worth noting for this clone: The same CDR3 can be traced to other DNA sequences in this sample. The CDR3 sequence: CASSLAAGYEQYF. In DNA form, the CDR3 reads TGTGCCAGCAGCTTGGCGGCGGGGTACGAGCAGTACTTC. This rearrangement joins TRBV7-9 to TRBJ2-7; tentative D call: TRBD2 (6 bases). The CDR3 spans 13 residues. Germline V CDR1 and CDR2: SEHNR, FQNEAQ (reference sequence). V was pared by 3 bases and J by 4 bases, with 10 bases between.